Reported below is one T cell receptor (beta chain). What it binds is unknown. This sample is part of a study of cytomegalovirus exposure and HLA in healthy donors. Researchers ran the PCR with 60 Vbeta and 13 Jbeta primers. Data came from immunoSEQ multiplex PCR; TCRdb stores just in-frame clones and leaves some out. Found here are 170,000 or so clones, 75% to 90% of them singletons; the top ten hold 0.65%. Study-level results: Later analysis revealed greater clonal expansion in HLA-associated TCR beta chains than in equally common others. Later on, an analysis tied 18,000 or so TCR beta sequences to HLA alleles at 0.05 false discovery rate.

Sequenced: PBMCs. This clonotype was sampled from a boy between 10 and 17 years old in good health and CMV-seronegative.

CDR3 protein: CASSLFQGAYTEAFF. CDR3 coding DNA: TGTGCCAGCAGTTTATTTCAGGGGGCATACACTGAAGCTTTCTTT. This rearrangement joins TRBV27 to TRBJ1-1, with TRBD1 identical over 8 bases. Germline assignment: CDR1 MNHEY and CDR2 SMNVEV (reference sequence). The CDR3 extends over 15 amino acids. V dropped 1 base and J dropped 3; count of bases not matched to a gene: 4.